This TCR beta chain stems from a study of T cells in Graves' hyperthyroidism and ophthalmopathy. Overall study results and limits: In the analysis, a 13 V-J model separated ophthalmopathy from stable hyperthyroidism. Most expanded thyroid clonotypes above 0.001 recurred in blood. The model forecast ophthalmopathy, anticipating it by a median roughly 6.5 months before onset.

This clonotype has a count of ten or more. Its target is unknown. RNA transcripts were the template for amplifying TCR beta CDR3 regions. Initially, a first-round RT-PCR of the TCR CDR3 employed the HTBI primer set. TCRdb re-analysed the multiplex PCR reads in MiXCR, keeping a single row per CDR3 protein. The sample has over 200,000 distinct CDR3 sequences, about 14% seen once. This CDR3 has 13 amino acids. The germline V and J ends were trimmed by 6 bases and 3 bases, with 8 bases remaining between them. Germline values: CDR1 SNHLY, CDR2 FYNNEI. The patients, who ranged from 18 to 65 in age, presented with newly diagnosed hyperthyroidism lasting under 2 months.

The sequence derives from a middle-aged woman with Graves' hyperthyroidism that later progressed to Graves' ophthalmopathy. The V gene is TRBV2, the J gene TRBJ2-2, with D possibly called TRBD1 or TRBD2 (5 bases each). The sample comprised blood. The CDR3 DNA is TGTGCCAGCAGGGGGACGTACACCGGGGAGCTGTTTTTT. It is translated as CASRGTYTGELFF.